This TCR beta chain is drawn from a study of T cell responses to AZD1222 COVID-19 vaccine. Trimming took off 2 bases at V and 0 bases at J, with 4 bases between the two ends. This CDR3 is 14 amino acids long. Germline V CDR1 and CDR2: MNHEY, SMNVEV (reference sequence). The method was immunoSEQ multiplex PCR; TCRdb's version includes in-frame clones alone and lacks a portion of them. In the table there are roughly 120,000 clones, roughly 87% of which are singletons. Study observations and caveats: The sample set comprised mostly white British donors with more females, and clonal diversity was possibly underestimated.

Worth noting for this clone: The target antigen is unknown.

Sequencing used peripheral blood, obtained on day 0 of AZD1222 vaccination. This chain connects TRBV27 to TRBJ2-2; D is undetermined. The TCR comes from an adult in good health. The CDR3 DNA reads as TGTGCCAGCAGTTTACGCACGAACACCGGGGAGCTGTTTTTT. As protein: CASSLRTNTGELFF.